This TCR beta chain is from a study of cytomegalovirus exposure and HLA in healthy donors. General study findings and limits: Researchers reported from a later analysis that most CMV-associated TCR beta chains appeared HLA-restricted.

The germline V gene has CDR1 LNHDA and CDR2 SQIVND (reference sequence). The CDR3 covers 17 residues. The V segment lost 6 bases and the J segment 8 bases; nucleotides outside the gene matches: 14. Remarks on this clone: Its antigen remains unidentified.

PCR was performed using 60 Vbeta and 13 Jbeta primers. Repertoires were generated with immunoSEQ multiplex PCR, while TCRdb's copy carries only in-frame clones and drops some. Among about 120,000 clones, over 70% were seen once, and the ten largest hold less than 3.5%. While unrecorded immune exposures were likely, the donors were nominally healthy when sampled. The sequence derives from a woman aged 40 to 49 in good health and CMV-seropositive. The sample was PBMCs. The chain couples TRBV19 to TRBJ1-6; 9 bases align to TRBD1. DNA for the CDR3: TGTGCCAGTAGAAAAACCCCGGGACAGGGTATGGATTCACCCCTCCACTTT. Protein: CASRKTPGQGMDSPLHF.